Following are 10 T cell receptor beta chains from one sample sequenced in a study of shared clonotypes between healthy human individuals. Using immunoSEQ multiplex PCR, the repertoire was profiled, and TCRdb retains in-frame clones only, with some absent. The sample shows some 600,000 clones, 95% to 97% of them seen only once. Naive CD8 cells lacked CD45RO, underwent positive selection for CCR7 and left out terminally differentiated effector memory CD45RA+ cells. Sequenced input: naive CD8+ T cells sorted from blood. These TCRs come from a woman in her 30s in good health.

The V call is TRBV2, the J call TRBJ1-4; weak D call: TRBD1 (6 bases). V was trimmed by 1 base and J by 4 bases, leaving 16 bases between them. The germline CDR1 and CDR2 sequences are SNHLY and FYNNEI. The CDR3 totals 17 residues. CDR3: CASSEGGRGQRNEKLFF. The CDR3 DNA reads TGTGCCAGCAGTGAAGGAGGAAGAGGACAGCGTAATGAAAAACTGTTTTTT.

This clone showed up just once. The chain joins TRBV27 to TRBJ2-7; D perhaps matches TRBD2 (5 bases). The CDR3 is 15 amino acids. Germline V gene data show CDR1 as MNHEY and CDR2 as SMNVEV (reference sequence). V shed 0 bases and J shed 3 bases, with 12 bases lying between them. DNA for the CDR3: TGTGCCAGCAGTTTATCGTTTCTAGCAGTCTACGAGCAGTACTTC. Its translation: CASSLSFLAVYEQYF.

The V and J genes are TRBV6-5 and TRBJ2-1, with 8 bases aligning to TRBD2. Germline values: CDR1 MNHEY, CDR2 SVGAGI. This CDR3 has 14 amino acids. The ends lost 2 bases at V and 10 bases at J; junction bases unmatched: 7. CDR3 DNA: TGTGCCAGCAGTTACCTAGAGCGGGAGTGGGAGCAGTTCTTC. As protein: CASSYLEREWEQFF.

The rearrangement joins TRBV19 to TRBJ1-1; 10 positions agree with TRBD1. Germline CDR1 and CDR2: LNHDA and SQIVND (reference sequence). This CDR3 spans 14 amino acids. The V segment lost 5 bases and the J segment 6 bases; nucleotides outside the gene matches: 6. CDR3 residues: CASSVRDRGAEAFF. CDR3 bases: TGTGCCAGTAGTGTCCGGGACAGGGGCGCTGAAGCTTTCTTT.

Only one count was recorded for this clone. This rearrangement joins TRBV27 to TRBJ1-2, with D maybe TRBD1 (6 bases). This CDR3 spans 14 amino acids. The V end was cut by 4 bases, the J end by 4 bases, with 13 bases between. Looked up from germline, CDR1 is MNHEY and CDR2 is SMNVEV (reference sequence). CDR3 nucleotides: TGTGCCAGCAGTTCACCCGGGACAACCTATGGCTACACCTTC. Translating gives CASSSPGTTYGYTF.

This chain uses TRBV19 with TRBJ1-2; TRBD1 aligns across 7 bases. Trimming removed 0 bases from V and 4 bases from J; junction bases left unmatched: 8. The CDR3 runs 16 residues. Germline CDR1 is LNHDA and CDR2 is SQIVND (reference sequence). The CDR3 DNA sequence: TGTGCCAGTAGTATAGATAGGACAGGATCCTTCTATGGCTACACCTTC. Translating gives CASSIDRTGSFYGYTF.

J is TRBJ2-1 and V is TRBV10-1; D assignment may be TRBD1 or TRBD2 (5 bases each). Germline assignment: CDR1 WNHNN and CDR2 SYGVQD (reference sequence). Between the trimmed V and J ends, which lost 8 bases and 8 bases, there was a span of 13 bases. The CDR3 contains 12 residues. The CDR3 protein is CASGERGDEQFF. CDR3 nucleotides: TGCGCCAGCGGGGAGAGGGGCGATGAGCAGTTCTTC.

The V call is TRBV4-1, the J call TRBJ1-1; D is ambiguous. The CDR3 extends over 15 amino acids. V dropped 5 bases and J dropped 5 bases, with 18 bases sitting between them. The germline V gene encodes CDR1 MGHRA and CDR2 YSYEKL. CDR3 DNA sequence: TGCGCCAGCAGCTCATTCGGATCTCCGGGGACTGAAGCTTTCTTT. Its translation: CASSSFGSPGTEAFF.

This chain uses TRBV28 with TRBJ2-7; the D gene is possibly TRBD1 (5 bases). In germline, CDR1 is MDHEN, CDR2 SYDVKM. This CDR3 region has 16 residues. V gave up 1 base and J gave up 6 bases, with 19 bases separating them. CDR3 sequence (DNA): TGTGCCAGCAGTTTATCAAGTAGGGGAACAGCGCGCGAGCAGTACTTC. Its protein is CASSLSSRGTAREQYF. Full variable domain (rest looked up from reference TRBV28 and TRBJ2-7): DVKVTQSSRYLVKRTGEKVFLECVQDMDHENMFWYRQDPGLGLRLIYFSYDVKMKEKGDIPEGYSVSREKKERFSLILESASTNQTSMYLCASSLSSRGTAREQYFGPGTRLTVT.

This chain's CDR3 is CASSSTTSGALEFF. The DNA for the CDR3 is TGTGCCAGCAGTTCCACCACTAGCGGGGCCCTAGAGTTCTTC. The chain employs TRBV28 and TRBJ2-1, with TRBD2 identical over 10 bases. CDR1 and CDR2 (germline): MDHEN, SYDVKM. The junction had 11 bases not matched to a gene; V was cut back by 4 bases and J by 14 bases. The CDR3 contains 14 residues.